This T cell receptor (beta chain) was identified in a study of CD8 T cells in Susac syndrome. The V gene's germline CDR1 is MNHEY and CDR2 SVGEGT. This CDR3 is built from 15 residues. The J segment lost 4 bases and the V segment lost 5 bases, leaving 8 bases of the junction unmatched. RNA totalling roughly 0.45 to 1 ug underwent reverse transcription with random hexamers. TCRdb processed the immunoSEQ multiplex PCR reads anew with MiXCR; each CDR3 protein has one entry. Altogether 120,000 or so distinct CDR3 sequences are present, 90% to 95% being singletons, with the ten largest covering 0.2% to 0.25%.

The sample taken for sequencing was CD8+ T cells from PBMCs. The sequence was collected from a human donor with Susac syndrome. The chain joins TRBV6-2 or TRBV6-3 to TRBJ1-2; 9 bases fit TRBD1. The CDR3 DNA follows: TGTGCCAGCAGTCGCCGGGACAGGGTACCCTATGGCTACACCTTC. It codes for CASSRRDRVPYGYTF.